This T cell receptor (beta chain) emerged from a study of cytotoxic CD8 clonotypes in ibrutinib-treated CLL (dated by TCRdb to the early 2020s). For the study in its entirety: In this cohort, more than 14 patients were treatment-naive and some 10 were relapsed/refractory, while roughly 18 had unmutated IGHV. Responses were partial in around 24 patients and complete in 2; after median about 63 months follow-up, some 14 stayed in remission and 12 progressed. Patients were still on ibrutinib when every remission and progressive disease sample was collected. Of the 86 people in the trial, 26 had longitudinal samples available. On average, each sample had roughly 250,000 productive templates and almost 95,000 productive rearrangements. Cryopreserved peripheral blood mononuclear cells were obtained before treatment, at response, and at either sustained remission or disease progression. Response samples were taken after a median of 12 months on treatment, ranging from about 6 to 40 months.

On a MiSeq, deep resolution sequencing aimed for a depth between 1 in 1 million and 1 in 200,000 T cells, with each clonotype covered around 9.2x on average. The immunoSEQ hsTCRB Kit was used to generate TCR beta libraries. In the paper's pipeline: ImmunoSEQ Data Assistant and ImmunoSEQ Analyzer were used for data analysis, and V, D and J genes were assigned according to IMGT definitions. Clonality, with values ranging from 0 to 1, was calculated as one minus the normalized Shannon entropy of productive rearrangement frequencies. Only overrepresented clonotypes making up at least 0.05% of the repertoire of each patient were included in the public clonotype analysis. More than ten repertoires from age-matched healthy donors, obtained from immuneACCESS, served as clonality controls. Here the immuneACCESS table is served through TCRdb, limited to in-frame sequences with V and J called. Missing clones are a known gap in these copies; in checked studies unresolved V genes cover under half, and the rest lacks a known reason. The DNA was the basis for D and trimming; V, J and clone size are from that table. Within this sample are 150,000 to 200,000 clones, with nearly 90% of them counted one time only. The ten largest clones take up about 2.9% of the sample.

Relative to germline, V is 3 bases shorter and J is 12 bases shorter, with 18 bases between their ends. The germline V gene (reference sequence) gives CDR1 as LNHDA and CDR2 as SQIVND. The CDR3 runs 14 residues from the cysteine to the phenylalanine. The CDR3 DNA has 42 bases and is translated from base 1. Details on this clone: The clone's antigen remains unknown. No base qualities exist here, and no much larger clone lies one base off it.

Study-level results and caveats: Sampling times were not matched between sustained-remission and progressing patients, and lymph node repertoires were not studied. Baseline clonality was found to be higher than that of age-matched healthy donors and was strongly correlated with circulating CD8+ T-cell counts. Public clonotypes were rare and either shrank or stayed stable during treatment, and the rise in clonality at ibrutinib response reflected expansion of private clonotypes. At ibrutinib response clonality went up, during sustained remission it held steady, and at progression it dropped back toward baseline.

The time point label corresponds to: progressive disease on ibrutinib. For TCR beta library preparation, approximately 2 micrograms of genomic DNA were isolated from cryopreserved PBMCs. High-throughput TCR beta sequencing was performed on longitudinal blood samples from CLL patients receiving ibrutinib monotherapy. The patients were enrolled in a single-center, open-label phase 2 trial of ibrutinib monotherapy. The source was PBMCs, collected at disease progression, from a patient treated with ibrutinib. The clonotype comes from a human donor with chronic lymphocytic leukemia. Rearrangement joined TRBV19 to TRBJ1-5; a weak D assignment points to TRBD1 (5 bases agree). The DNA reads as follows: TGTGCCAGTAGTATGGTAGGGGCAGGATGGAGCCAGCATTTT. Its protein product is CASSMVGAGWSQHF.